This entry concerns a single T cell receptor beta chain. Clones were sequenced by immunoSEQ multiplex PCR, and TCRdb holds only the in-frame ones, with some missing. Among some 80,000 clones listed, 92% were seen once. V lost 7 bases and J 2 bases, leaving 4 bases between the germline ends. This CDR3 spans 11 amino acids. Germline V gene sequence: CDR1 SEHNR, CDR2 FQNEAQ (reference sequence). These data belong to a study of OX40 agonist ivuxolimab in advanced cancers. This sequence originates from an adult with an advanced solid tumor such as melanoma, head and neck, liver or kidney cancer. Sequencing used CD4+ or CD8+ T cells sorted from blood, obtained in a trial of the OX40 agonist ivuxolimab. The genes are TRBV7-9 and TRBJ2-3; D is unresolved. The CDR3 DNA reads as TGTGCCAGCACCATCACAGATACGCAGTATTTT. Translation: CASTITDTQYF.